This note documents a single T cell receptor (beta chain) sequence. What it binds is unknown. Germline CDR1 reads SGHTA; CDR2 reads FQGNSA. CDR3 length: 13 amino acids. V lost 5 bases and J lost 2; bases outside the gene matches: 1. The sample originates from a study of cytomegalovirus exposure and HLA in healthy donors. It was healthy bone marrow donors who served as donors. PCR used 60 Vbeta primers and 13 Jbeta primers. Study processing details: Later, an analysis found tens of millions of unique TCR beta chains, and about 9.9 million of these were shared. This table comes from immunoSEQ multiplex PCR, and its TCRdb copy is limited to in-frame clones, with some not included. For V, J and clone size, that table is used; D and trimming come from the DNA. The data contain about 120,000 clones, approximately 80% of them seen just once; the ten biggest clones take up roughly 12%. The study's findings and limits: Some segments of the V type, notably TRBV6-2 and TRBV6-3, were excluded as indistinguishable. The study put around 180 TCR beta chains on its list as cytomegalovirus-associated.

The sequence derives from a male donor in good health and CMV-seropositive. V and J are TRBV7-2 and TRBJ2-7, with 9 bases lining up with TRBD2. Sequencing was performed on PBMCs. CDR3 residues: CASSQREAYEQYF. CDR3 DNA sequence: TGTGCCAGCAGCCAGCGGGAGGCCTACGAGCAGTACTTC. The full variable domain, in which reference TRBV7-2 and TRBJ2-7 provide the parts outside the CDR3, is GAGVSQSPSNKVTEKGKDVELRCDPISGHTALYWYRQSLGQGLEFLIYFQGNSAPDKSGLPSDRFSAERTGGSVSTLTIQRTQQEDSAVYLCASSQREAYEQYFGPGTRLTVT.